Only a few counts were recorded for the clone carrying this T cell receptor beta chain. The antigen remains unidentified. CDR1 and CDR2 from the germline V gene are ENHRY and SYGVKD. J was trimmed by 7 bases and V by 0 bases; bases with no gene match: 5. The CDR3 loop spans 15 amino acids. The PCR made use of 60 Vbeta and 13 Jbeta primers. Method: immunoSEQ multiplex PCR; TCRdb's copy keeps in-frame clones and lacks some. The table has 140,000 to 150,000 clones, roughly 90% seen once. This entry is derived from a study of cytomegalovirus exposure and HLA in healthy donors. The study, taken as a whole, reports: Analyzed later, most CMV-associated TCR beta chains appeared HLA-restricted. As confirmed in vitro, a few CMV-associated chains were specific for CMV antigens.

The chain is built from TRBV10-3 and TRBJ1-4; 7 nucleotides match TRBD1. The specimen sequenced was PBMCs. The origin of this receptor is a woman in her forties in good health and CMV-seronegative. CDR3 nucleotides: TGTGCCATCAGTGAGTCGGCAGGGGGAAGTGAAAAACTGTTTTTT. Translating gives CAISESAGGSEKLFF.